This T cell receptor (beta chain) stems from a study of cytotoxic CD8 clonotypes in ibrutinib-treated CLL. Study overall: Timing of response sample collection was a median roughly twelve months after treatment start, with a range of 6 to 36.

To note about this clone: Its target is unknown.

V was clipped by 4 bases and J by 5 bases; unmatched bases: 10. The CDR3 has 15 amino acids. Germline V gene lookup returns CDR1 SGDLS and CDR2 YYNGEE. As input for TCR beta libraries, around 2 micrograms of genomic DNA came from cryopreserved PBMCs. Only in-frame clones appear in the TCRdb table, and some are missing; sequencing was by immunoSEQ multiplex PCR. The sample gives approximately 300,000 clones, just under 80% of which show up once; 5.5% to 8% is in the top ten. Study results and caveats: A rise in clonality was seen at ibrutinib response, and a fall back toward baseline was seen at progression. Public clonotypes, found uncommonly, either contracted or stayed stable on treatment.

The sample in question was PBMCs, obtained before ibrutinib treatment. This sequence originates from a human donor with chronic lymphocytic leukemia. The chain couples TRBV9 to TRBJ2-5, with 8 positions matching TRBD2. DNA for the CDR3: TGTGCCAGCAGCCCCCAAATTGCGGGAGGTGAGACCCAGTACTTC. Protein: CASSPQIAGGETQYF.